The entry that follows covers one TCR beta chain sequence. The data were obtained in a study of PD-1 blockade in mismatch repair-deficient tumors. Turning to the study itself: Enrolled about 2012-2017, patients had progressing, pretreated mismatch repair-deficient cancers of approximately 13 types.

Measured with immunoSEQ multiplex PCR; TCRdb has only the in-frame clones, and not every one. The table lists 85,000 to 130,000 clones, 65% to 85% of them singletons, with about 6.3% in the top ten. Every patient had mismatch repair deficiency by PCR or immunohistochemistry. TCR sequencing covered three patients who responded to pembrolizumab. The CDR3 extends over 15 amino acids. Unmatched junction bases numbered 9, after V lost 1 base and J lost 7 bases. The germline gives CDR1 KGHSH, CDR2 LQKENI. The chain combines TRBV18 with TRBJ1-1; the match to TRBD1 covers 7 bases. The origin of this receptor is an adult with mismatch repair-deficient cancer. The starting material was peripheral blood, obtained approximately 35 weeks after starting pembrolizumab. The chain's CDR3 is CASSPQFDRAGEAFF. DNA of the CDR3: TGTGCCAGCTCACCACAGTTCGACAGGGCGGGTGAAGCTTTCTTT.